These 3 T cell receptor beta chains came from one sample sequenced in a study of regulatory T cells in long-lasting Graves disease. Libraries of TCR beta came from iRepertoire HTBI primers plus Arm-PCR of CDR3 regions. TCRdb re-called the multiplex PCR reads through MiXCR, storing one row per CDR3 protein. Among approximately 500,000 distinct CDR3 sequences listed, roughly 21% were seen once. The time point was: persistent/refractory GD, antithyroid drugs over 5 years with positive TRAb. The TCR library was made from RNA that had been extracted from PBMCs in TRIzol. The material was peripheral blood mononuclear cells (PBMCs), obtained when the disease was refractory, from a patient treated with antithyroid drugs. These receptors were obtained from a female donor with Graves disease.

On this clonotype: Since a much larger clone is just one base distant, this may be a read error. The gene calls are TRBV3-1 and TRBJ1-1; the D is unclear. The V gene's germline CDR1 is LGHDT and CDR2 YNNKEL (reference sequence). The CDR3 covers 14 residues. V shed 2 bases and J shed 0 bases, with 7 bases lying between them. The CDR3 DNA reads TGTGCCAGCAGCCAACTCGCGGTGAACACTGAAGCTTTCTTT. This sequence encodes CASSQLAVNTEAFF.

The table lists this clonotype with many counts. CDR3 loop: CASSLSQRFRGRTF. In DNA form, the CDR3 reads TGTGCCAGCAGCCTCTCCCAACGTTTTCGGGGGCGAACCTTC. The chain recombines TRBV28 with TRBJ1-2; a weak D match, TRBD1 (6 bases). V was clipped by 6 bases and J by 14 bases, with 25 bases between them. The CDR3 runs to 14 residues. Germline V gene sequence: CDR1 MDHEN, CDR2 SYDVKM.

This chain links TRBV3-1 with TRBJ2-5; 12 bases are a match to TRBD2. V shed 4 bases, J shed 5 bases, and the junction held 20 bases outside the gene matches. This CDR3 has 20 amino acids. Per germline, CDR1 LGHDT and CDR2 YNNKEL (reference sequence). CDR3 DNA: TGTGCCAGCAGCCCGCCTAGACTAGCGGGAGATGGTCTGCCGCGGGAGACCCAGTACTTC. Translating gives CASSPPRLAGDGLPRETQYF.